This TCR beta chain was recovered during a study of read filtering for tumor transcriptome and immune sequencing. This clonotype was seen at least ten times. The antigen is unknown. Study-wide results and caveats: RNA-seq captured clonotypes less deeply and reliably than IR-seq. Single-read clonotypes: roughly 81% of IR-seq clonotypes (roughly 4% of reads), 74.6% of RNA-seq clonotypes (around 45% of reads).

From 300 to 400 ng of RNA, a library with molecular barcoded alpha/delta and beta/gamma adaptors was made. TCRdb fed the reads into MiXCR, producing one record per CDR3 protein. The table records 45,000 to 55,000 distinct CDR3 sequences, approximately 18% of them present only once. At the time of active disease, bone marrow was collected from every patient. The origin of this receptor is a donor over 35 with multiple myeloma. Sequencing was performed on a population of CD138-negative cells sorted from bone marrow.

The DNA of the CDR3 is TGTGCCAGCAGCTTAGACCCCCAAGAGACCCAGTACTTC. It specifies CASSLDPQETQYF. The chain carries TRBV7-2 and TRBJ2-5; D gene ambiguous. This CDR3 is built from 13 residues. Germline V lookup: CDR1 SGHTA, CDR2 FQGNSA. V was trimmed by 1 base and J by 1 base, leaving 4 bases between them.